This T cell receptor (beta chain) was observed in a study of cytomegalovirus exposure and HLA in healthy donors. CDR3 length equals 15 residues. V lost 1 base and J lost 5; bases outside the gene matches: 4. In germline, CDR1 is MDHEN, CDR2 SYDVKM. Study results and limitations: In the 95 to 150 validation repertoires, roughly 94% of cluster scores exceeded 0, per a later analysis. Some public TCRs appeared in many individuals, while most sequences were rare.

TCRdb's table, derived via immunoSEQ multiplex PCR, lists solely in-frame clones and lacks some. The sample holds 250,000 to 350,000 clones, about nine tenths seen once. Note on this clone: No antigen is known for it.

This receptor was taken from a woman aged 25 to 39 in good health and CMV-seropositive. Source material: PBMCs. The rearrangement joins TRBV28 to TRBJ2-1; TRBD2 matches 8 bases. CDR3 protein: CASSLSREGHNEQFF. The CDR3 DNA reads TGTGCCAGCAGTTTATCCCGGGAGGGTCACAATGAGCAGTTCTTC.